This T cell receptor beta chain was recorded in a study of cytomegalovirus exposure and HLA in healthy donors. 13 Jbeta primers and 60 Vbeta primers were used for the PCR. Sequencing was performed with immunoSEQ multiplex PCR; in TCRdb, only in-frame clones are kept and a portion is missing. The table lists roughly 93,000 clones, 74% of them singletons. In germline, CDR1 is GTSNPN, CDR2 SVGIG (reference sequence). Trimming shortened V by 0 bases and J by 6 bases, and 12 bases separated the two germline ends. The CDR3 runs 14 residues. In its sample, this clone was seen once. Antigen unknown. Study observations and caveats: Cytomegalovirus status, reportedly, was diagnosed with high specificity and sensitivity by the classifier. HLA alleles were associated with some 16,000 TCR beta sequences in a later analysis at 0.05 false discovery rate.

This chain joins TRBV30 and TRBJ2-1, with no clear D. This receptor was taken from a male donor in good health and CMV-seronegative. The sequenced sample consisted of PBMCs. This CDR3 is CAWSVIAGTNEQFF. In DNA form, the CDR3 reads TGTGCCTGGAGTGTAATAGCTGGCACCAATGAGCAGTTCTTC.